This note documents a single T cell receptor (beta chain) sequence. The entry originates in a study of early T cells in non-severe SARS-CoV-2 infection. Unique molecular identifiers tagged individual cDNA molecules. TCRdb reprocessed the 5' RACE reads with MiXCR, giving one entry per CDR3 protein. The table includes over 75,000 distinct CDR3 sequences, 15% detected once. The germline gives CDR1 DFQATT, CDR2 SNEGSKA (reference sequence). V gave up 5 bases and J gave up 3 bases; unmatched junction bases: 8. The CDR3 is 15 residues long. This sequence joins TRBV20-1 and TRBJ2-5; 11 positions agree with TRBD2. This receptor was obtained from an adult who was a healthcare worker with PCR-confirmed SARS-CoV-2 infection or an uninfected control (not recorded which). Material for sequencing was whole blood. This CDR3 reads CSAPRPGLAEETQYF. Written as DNA, the CDR3 is TGCAGTGCTCCCCGGCCGGGACTAGCGGAAGAGACCCAGTACTTC.